The 27 T cell receptor beta chains reported below all come from one sample, sequenced in a study of T cell repertoires in cytomegalovirus infection. TCRdb called the reads again in MiXCR, with one record for every CDR3 protein. This sample has approximately 750,000 distinct CDR3 sequences, with less than 40% found just once. The sequenced material came from PBMCs. The receptors originated from a human donor in good health (CMV status not recorded). Some clones in this sample may be carry-over from other donors' samples.

J is TRBJ1-1 and V is TRBV11-2; 7 nucleotides line up with TRBD1. Trimming cost V 5 bases and J 5 bases; bases outside gene matches: 11. Germline loops: CDR1 SGHAT, CDR2 FQNNGV. This CDR3 comprises 15 residues. CDR3 nucleotide sequence: TGTGCCAGCAGCCACCAGGACAGGATGGGAACTGAAGCTTTCTTT. Residues: CASSHQDRMGTEAFF.

This clonotype was counted only a few times. This sequence joins TRBV27 and TRBJ1-2; D unclear. Germline V gives CDR1 MNHEY, CDR2 SMNVEV (reference sequence). The CDR3 is made up of 14 amino acids. V gave up 6 bases and J gave up 0 bases, with 11 bases separating them. The CDR3 reads CASRESYSNYGYTF. As DNA, the CDR3 is TGTGCCAGCAGGGAGAGCTATTCTAACTATGGCTACACCTTC.

This sequence joins TRBV28 and TRBJ2-7, with 8 bases that match TRBD1. The CDR3 covers 14 residues. The germline V gene encodes CDR1 MDHEN and CDR2 SYDVKM. The V and J ends lost 6 bases and 4 bases, in that order; junction bases with no gene match: 8. This CDR3 reads CASRDRDLLYEQYF. The CDR3 nucleotides read TGTGCCAGCAGGGACAGGGATTTGCTGTACGAGCAGTACTTC.

Concerning this clonotype itself: At one of its ends the junction is not consistent with the germline gene, which may arise from a read error. The chain employs TRBV28 and TRBJ2-7; unclear D gene. The germline gives CDR1 MDHEN, CDR2 SYDVKM. The CDR3 length is 11 residues. The CDR3 coding sequence is TGTGCCAGCAGTTCCTCCAGGAACCCCTCCTTC. Encoded protein: CASSSSRNPSF.

J is TRBJ2-7 and V is TRBV28; D is perhaps TRBD1 or TRBD2 (5 bases each). Germline V gives CDR1 MDHEN, CDR2 SYDVKM. This CDR3 comprises 14 residues. Trimming stripped 5 bases from V and 2 bases from J, with 13 bases between. CDR3 bases: TGTGCCAGCAGTGCCCGGGGCCGCACCTACGAGCAGTACTTC. It is translated as CASSARGRTYEQYF.

This clonotype came up a few times. V and J are TRBV9 and TRBJ2-6; D is perhaps TRBD2 (5 bases). Germline lookup yields CDR1 SGDLS and CDR2 YYNGEE. The CDR3 length is 15 residues. Trimming shortened V by 4 bases and J by 1 base, and 9 bases separated the two germline ends. The CDR3 nucleotides read TGTGCCAGCAGCCCACAGCGGTCTGGGGCCAACGTCCTGACTTTC. It encodes CASSPQRSGANVLTF. The full variable domain, rest sourced from reference TRBV9 and TRBJ2-6, is DSGVTQTPKHLITATGQRVTLRCSPRSGDLSVYWYQQSLDQGLQFLIQYYNGEERAKGNILERFSAQQFPDLHSELNLSSLELGDSALYFCASSPQRSGANVLTFGAGSRLTVL.

In nucleotides, the CDR3 is TGCGCCAGCAGTCCGGGACAGCATAATTCACCCCTCCACTTT. It is translated as CASSPGQHNSPLHF. The J gene is TRBJ1-6, the V gene TRBV10-1, with 7 positions matching TRBD1. Trimming removed 5 bases from V and 5 bases from J; junction bases left unmatched: 3. The CDR3 extends over 14 amino acids. Per germline, CDR1 WNHNN and CDR2 SYGVQD (reference sequence).

V usage is TRBV24-1 and J usage is TRBJ2-7, with D perhaps TRBD1 (6 bases). Deletions cut 4 bases from V and 3 bases from J, with 12 bases between. Germline loops: CDR1 KGHDR, CDR2 SFDVKD. This CDR3 is built from 14 residues. The DNA of the CDR3 is TGTGCCACCAGTGACGCCAGGGGAGACTACGAGCAGTACTTC. Translated, it gives CATSDARGDYEQYF.

In this sample, this clonotype turned up a few times. CDR3 DNA: TGTGCCAGCAGCGTAAAGGGGCAGCGCACAGATACGCAGTATTTT. Translation gives CASSVKGQRTDTQYF. The J gene is TRBJ2-3, the V gene TRBV9, with TRBD1 as a possible D gene (5 bases). CDR3 length: 15 residues. Germline CDR1 and CDR2: SGDLS and YYNGEE. V was cut by 1 base and J by 1 base, with 10 bases left in between.

This clonotype occurred a few times. CDR3 loop: CASSPTWGQAGEQYF. CDR3 in DNA: TGTGCCAGCAGCCCGACTTGGGGACAGGCGGGCGAGCAGTACTTC. This chain links TRBV7-9 with TRBJ2-7; 8 nucleotides align to TRBD1. V shed 5 bases, J shed 6 bases, and the junction held 12 bases outside the gene matches. Germline CDR1 reads SEHNR; CDR2 reads FQNEAQ (reference sequence). The CDR3 is made up of 15 amino acids. Drawing the rest from reference TRBV7-9 and TRBJ2-7, the complete variable domain is DTGVSQNPRHKITKRGQNVTFRCDPISEHNRLYWYRQTLGQGPEFLTYFQNEAQLEKSRLLSDRFSAERPKGSFSTLEIQRTEQGDSAMYLCASSPTWGQAGEQYFGPGTRLTVT.

This clonotype was seen a few times. V usage is TRBV6-1 and J usage is TRBJ2-5, with 9 bases lining up with TRBD2. The CDR3 is 17 amino acids. Germline-derived CDR1 and CDR2 are MNHNS and SASEGT. The V segment lost 6 bases and the J segment 0 bases; nucleotides outside the gene matches: 11. The CDR3: CASRRGTSTNDQETQYF. CDR3 coding DNA: TGTGCCAGCAGGAGAGGGACTAGCACCAACGACCAAGAGACCCAGTACTTC.

This clonotype was picked up one time. V usage is TRBV24-1 and J usage is TRBJ2-1; 9 bases map to TRBD2. The CDR3 totals 15 residues. Unmatched junction bases numbered 6, after V lost 2 bases and J lost 8 bases. Germline CDR1 and CDR2: KGHDR and SFDVKD. The CDR3 loop reads CATSDSGLARDEQFF. CDR3 sequence (DNA): TGTGCCACCAGTGATTCGGGACTAGCCAGGGATGAGCAGTTCTTC.

In this sample, this clonotype turned up a few times. The chain has TRBV2 and TRBJ1-6; no definite D call. The germline V gene has CDR1 SNHLY and CDR2 FYNNEI. There are 15 residues in the CDR3. Deletions cut 7 bases from V and 9 bases from J, with 19 bases between. The CDR3 region has the DNA TGTGCCAGCATAGGAGCAAGGGTCTTAGGTTCACCCCTCCACTTT. Translating gives CASIGARVLGSPLHF. Drawing the rest from reference TRBV2 and TRBJ1-6, the complete variable domain is EPEVTQTPSHQVTQMGQEVILRCVPISNHLYFYWYRQILGQKVEFLVSFYNNEISEKSEIFDDQFSVERPDGSNFTLKIRSTKLEDSAMYFCASIGARVLGSPLHFGNGTRLTVT.

V is TRBV12-3 or TRBV12-4 and J is TRBJ1-6; 7 bases align to TRBD1. V lost 5 bases, J lost 7 bases, and 11 bases stayed unmatched. CDR3 size: 16 residues. CDR3 sequence reads: CASSPPRQGWNSPLHF. Here the CDR3 DNA reads TGTGCCAGCAGTCCTCCCCGACAGGGATGGAATTCACCCCTCCACTTT.

A remark on this clonotype: The junction departs from the called germline gene at one end, perhaps through a read error. The genes are TRBV19 and TRBJ2-3, with D maybe TRBD2 (6 bases). Germline V CDR1 and CDR2: LNHDA, SQIVND (reference sequence). The CDR3 spans 14 residues. Here the CDR3 DNA reads TGTGCCAGTAGTCCGGGAGCCGGCACAGATACGCATTATTTT. This sequence encodes CASSPGAGTDTHYF. Full variable domain (missing parts from reference TRBV19 and TRBJ2-3): DGGITQSPKYLFRKEGQNVTLSCEQNLNHDAMYWYRQDPGQGLRLIYYSQIVNDFQKGDIAEGYSVSREKKESFPLTVTSAQKNPTAFYLCASSPGAGTDTHYFGPGTRLTVL.

Only one count was recorded for this clonotype. The chain links TRBV7-2 to TRBJ2-3; D may be TRBD2 (5 bases). CDR1 is SGHTA and CDR2 is FQGNSA in the germline V gene. CDR3 size: 14 residues. The ends were cut back, 5 bases at V and 5 bases at J, with 14 bases in the middle. The CDR3 DNA reads as TGTGCCAGCAGCATGGGCGGAGGAAGAGATACGCAGTATTTT. It specifies CASSMGGGRDTQYF.

This clonotype has at least ten counts. The rearrangement links TRBV28 to TRBJ1-2; 10 nucleotides align to TRBD1. The germline gives CDR1 MDHEN, CDR2 SYDVKM. This CDR3 contains 15 residues. V lost 3 bases and J lost 3; bases outside the gene matches: 4. The DNA for the CDR3 is TGTGCCAGCAGTTTCTTAGGACAGGGGGACTATGGCTACACCTTC. It translates to CASSFLGQGDYGYTF.

This clonotype was observed a handful of times. The chain recombines TRBV3-1 with TRBJ2-2; TRBD2 matches 8 bases. The CDR3 totals 16 residues. Germline CDR1 LGHDT, CDR2 YNNKEL (reference sequence). V was pared by 4 bases and J by 1 base, with 5 bases of the junction left unmatched. CDR3 protein: CASSRKSGGNTGELFF. Here the CDR3 DNA reads TGTGCCAGCAGCCGGAAGAGCGGGGGGAACACCGGGGAGCTGTTTTTT.

This clonotype was counted a few times. The J gene is TRBJ1-4, the V gene TRBV7-2; D gene unclear. Trimming stripped 5 bases from V and 8 bases from J, with 18 bases between. Looked up from germline, CDR1 is SGHTA and CDR2 is FQGNSA. This CDR3 has 15 amino acids. In DNA, the CDR3 is TGTGCCAGCAGCGGTCAGGTTGGTCTTGGAGAAAAACTGTTTTTT. Residues: CASSGQVGLGEKLFF.

This clonotype was observed at least ten times. The V call is TRBV7-8, the J call TRBJ2-7; a weak D match, TRBD2 (6 bases). V shed 5 bases and J shed 0 bases, with 14 bases lying between them. The V gene's germline CDR1 is SGHVS and CDR2 FQNEAQ. CDR3 length: 15 residues. The CDR3 reads CASSPYRDCSYEQYF. The CDR3 bases are TGTGCCAGCAGCCCATACCGGGACTGCTCCTACGAGCAGTACTTC.

The table lists this clonotype with many counts. This chain links TRBV11-2 with TRBJ2-3, with D possibly being TRBD1 (6 bases). Trimming shortened V by 7 bases and J by 9 bases, and 14 bases separated the two germline ends. CDR3 length: 12 amino acids. CDR1 is SGHAT and CDR2 is FQNNGV in the germline V gene. CDR3 in amino acids: CASNPDSGTQYF. CDR3 nucleotide sequence: TGTGCCAGCAACCCGGACAGTGGGACGCAGTATTTT.

The rearrangement links TRBV28 to TRBJ1-3; 8 bases align to TRBD1. This CDR3 region has 17 residues. Germline assignment: CDR1 MDHEN and CDR2 SYDVKM. V lost 6 bases to trimming and J lost 0 bases; unmatched junction nucleotides: 10. As DNA, the CDR3 is TGTGCCAGCAGCCCACTCCGGGACAGGAGCTCTGGAAACACCATATATTTT. Protein sequence: CASSPLRDRSSGNTIYF.

This clonotype was seen many times. The rearrangement joins TRBV19 to TRBJ2-3, with 11 bases that match TRBD1. The CDR3 is 13 residues long. V shed 9 bases, J shed 4 bases, and the junction held 3 bases outside the gene matches. Germline CDR1 LNHDA, CDR2 SQIVND (reference sequence). CDR3 nucleotide sequence: TGTGCCAGCCGGACAGGGGGCGCAGATACGCAGTATTTT. It codes for CASRTGGADTQYF.

Details on this clonotype: One base away lies a much larger clone, so this may be a sequencing read error. The chain couples TRBV7-2 to TRBJ1-5; D remains ambiguous. CDR1 SGHTA and CDR2 FQGNSA come from the germline V gene. V was pared by 6 bases and J by 3 bases, with 12 bases between. This CDR3 comprises 14 residues. The chain's CDR3 is CASRHSRINQPQHF. CDR3 nucleotides: TGTGCCAGCAGGCACAGCAGGATCAATCAGCCCCAGCATTTT.

This clonotype was seen at least ten times. The chain combines TRBV7-2 with TRBJ1-2, with a weak D call TRBD1 (5 bases). This CDR3 region has 12 residues. Germline CDR1 SGHTA, CDR2 FQGNSA. Trimming took off 5 bases at V and 4 bases at J, with 8 bases between the two ends. The CDR3, as DNA: TGTGCCAGCAGCCTGGACATCTATGGCTACACCTTC. Encoded protein: CASSLDIYGYTF. Supplemented by reference TRBV7-2 and TRBJ1-2, the full variable domain reads GAGVSQSPSNKVTEKGKDVELRCDPISGHTALYWYRQSLGQGLEFLIYFQGNSAPDKSGLPSDRFSAERTGGSVSTLTIQRTQQEDSAVYLCASSLDIYGYTFGSGTRLTVV.

This clonotype was seen more than once but under ten times. V and J are TRBV6-2 or TRBV6-3 and TRBJ2-1; 7 bases match TRBD2. Germline V gene lookup returns CDR1 MNHEY and CDR2 SVGEGT. V trimming: 3 bases; J trimming: 5 bases; junction bases outside the gene matches: 10. This CDR3 is built from 16 residues. The DNA for the CDR3 is TGTGCCAGCAGTTATCCGGAGGGACTACTCAACAATGAGCAGTTCTTC. Its translation is CASSYPEGLLNNEQFF.

The gene calls are TRBV7-6 and TRBJ1-2, with 12 positions matching TRBD1. Unmatched junction bases numbered 11, after V lost 5 bases and J lost 7 bases. CDR3 length: 16 amino acids. CDR1 SGHVS and CDR2 FNYEAQ come from the germline V gene. The DNA for the CDR3 is TGTGCCAGCAGCCCCCTTGGGGGACAGGGGGCTATTGGCTACACCTTC. Encoded protein: CASSPLGGQGAIGYTF.